One T cell receptor (beta chain) is described in this entry. Its target is not known. The table came from immunoSEQ multiplex PCR; TCRdb's copy has only in-frame clones and leaves some out. This table holds around 110,000 clones, about 89% found once. The data were taken from a study of PD-L1 blockade in urothelial cancer. Study details: It was at 3 weeks (second dose) and 6 weeks after treatment start that blood was analyzed. Median T cell yield from blood was over 130,000.

Study results and caveats: In blood sampled pretreatment, TCR clonality below the median predicted better survival.

Time point here: peripheral blood 6 weeks after treatment start. Looked up from germline, CDR1 is SGHNT and CDR2 is YENEEA. The CDR3 spans 16 residues. The V and J ends lost 3 bases and 1 base respectively, with 14 bases between them. The input for sequencing was PBMCs, taken around atezolizumab (anti-PD-L1) treatment. The source of this sequence is a man aged 55-75 years with urothelial cancer. V gene TRBV11-3 combines with J gene TRBJ2-3; D perhaps matches TRBD2 (6 bases). CDR3 residues: CASSFGGSSGTDTQYF. Here the CDR3 DNA reads TGTGCCAGCAGCTTTGGAGGGAGTAGCGGCACAGATACGCAGTATTTT.